The 28 T cell receptor beta chains below were found in one sample sequenced in a study of shared T cell receptors in the human thymus. Profiled with immunoSEQ multiplex PCR; TCRdb holds only in-frame clones, not every one. This sample has 700,000 to 750,000 clones; 80% to 90% occur once, and the top ten carry roughly 0.01%. The sample also formed part of further work on human thymus T cells.

Specimen: thymocytes. The receptors stem from a girl less than two years old with a congenital heart defect.

J is TRBJ1-2 and V is TRBV11-2, with a tentative D call TRBD1 (5 bases). Germline CDR1 SGHAT, CDR2 FQNNGV. Trimming left V 5 bases short and J 6 bases short, with 13 bases between. The CDR3 loop spans 13 amino acids. The CDR3 reads CASSPRTTDGYTF. CDR3 DNA sequence: TGTGCCAGCAGCCCACGGACAACTGATGGCTACACCTTC.

The CDR3 loop reads CSVVRAEGYGYTF. CDR3 in DNA: TGCAGCGTTGTCAGAGCCGAGGGTTATGGCTACACCTTC. This chain links TRBV29-1 with TRBJ1-2; no firm D call. The CDR3 is 13 amino acids. Germline lookup yields CDR1 SQVTM and CDR2 ANQGSEA. Trimming removed 4 bases at V and 5 bases at J, with 14 bases between.

The chain is built from TRBV4-3 and TRBJ1-2, with TRBD1 identical over 7 bases. This CDR3 has 20 amino acids. The germline CDR1 and CDR2 sequences are LGHNA and YSLEER. V was pared by 0 bases and J by 3 bases, with 19 bases of the junction left unmatched. Here the CDR3 DNA reads TGCGCCAGCAGCCAAGATGCGCCACAGGGGAGGCGCCCACTACACTATGGCTACACCTTC. It specifies CASSQDAPQGRRPLHYGYTF.

V and J are TRBV27 and TRBJ1-2; maybe TRBD1 (5 bases). V was shortened by 4 bases and J by 2 bases, with 17 bases between the two germline ends. The CDR3 contains 16 residues. Germline values: CDR1 MNHEY, CDR2 SMNVEV (reference sequence). CDR3 region: CASSSYGATPNYGYTF. CDR3 bases: TGTGCCAGCAGTTCCTATGGGGCGACCCCCAACTATGGCTACACCTTC.

The V gene is TRBV5-8, the J gene TRBJ2-7, with TRBD1 matching 11 bases. The CDR3 extends over 15 amino acids. V lost 4 bases to trimming and J lost 6 bases; unmatched junction nucleotides: 9. Germline lookup yields CDR1 SGHTS and CDR2 YDEGEE. In nucleotides, the CDR3 is TGTGCCAGCAGCCAAAACTCGGGACAGGGGGGCGAGCAGTACTTC. As protein: CASSQNSGQGGEQYF.

J is TRBJ1-1 and V is TRBV6-1, with a weak D call TRBD1 (5 bases). This CDR3 is 15 amino acids long. Trimming took 7 bases from V and 4 from J, leaving 19 bases between them. The germline CDR1 and CDR2 sequences are MNHNS and SASEGT. As DNA, the CDR3 is TGTGCCAGCACCAAGGGGCCTTTGATTGGCACTGAAGCTTTCTTT. Its translation: CASTKGPLIGTEAFF.

The gene calls are TRBV5-4 and TRBJ1-6; D is ambiguous. Germline CDR1 is SGHNT and CDR2 is YYREEE (reference sequence). Trimming removed 1 base from V and 8 bases from J, with 10 bases in between. This CDR3 comprises 14 residues. This chain's CDR3 is CASSLIGRDSPLHF. The CDR3 DNA sequence: TGTGCCAGCAGCTTGATAGGGCGGGATTCACCCCTCCACTTT.

The chain employs TRBV27 and TRBJ2-5; D is unresolved. Germline V gene sequence: CDR1 MNHEY, CDR2 SMNVEV (reference sequence). Trimming removed 8 bases at V and 2 bases at J, with 12 bases between. This CDR3 comprises 13 residues. CDR3 DNA: TGTGCCAGCGGCTTTTCATGGCAAGAGACCCAGTACTTC. This codes for CASGFSWQETQYF.

This clone was seen more than once but under ten times. V is TRBV5-1 and J is TRBJ1-3; 7 nucleotides match TRBD1. The CDR3 is 18 amino acids. The junction had 17 bases not matched to a gene; V was cut back by 4 bases and J by 4 bases. Looked up from germline, CDR1 is SGHRS and CDR2 is YFSETQ. CDR3 region: CASSIFGQGGVPGNTIYF. The CDR3 DNA reads as TGCGCCAGCAGCATCTTTGGGCAGGGGGGTGTCCCAGGAAACACCATATATTTT.

The chain combines TRBV27 with TRBJ2-5; D uncertain. The CDR3 is made up of 12 amino acids. CDR1 and CDR2 (germline): MNHEY, SMNVEV (reference sequence). Between the trimmed V and J ends, which lost 4 bases and 4 bases, there was a span of 7 bases. In DNA form, the CDR3 reads TGTGCCAGCAGTTGTTTCCGAGAGACCCAGTACTTC. Its translation: CASSCFRETQYF.

This clone was counted once. V is TRBV1 and J is TRBJ2-3; the table calls TRBD1, which could not be checked here. TRBV1 has pseudogene status. This CDR3 is built from 17 residues. In nucleotides, the CDR3 is TGCACCAGCAGCCAAGATAGAGGACCGCAGGGGATGGATACGCAGTATTTT. This codes for CTSSQDRGPQGMDTQYF.

V is TRBV27 and J is TRBJ1-5; D might be TRBD1 (6 bases). The CDR3 sequence is 16 residues long. V lost 5 bases to trimming and J lost 4 bases, with 18 bases between them. Germline values: CDR1 MNHEY, CDR2 SMNVEV (reference sequence). The CDR3 loop is CASSPRYGQGNQPQHF. The DNA of the CDR3 is TGTGCCAGCAGTCCTCGTTATGGGCAGGGGAATCAGCCCCAGCATTTT.

This chain uses TRBV5-8 with TRBJ1-4; a weak D match, TRBD1 (6 bases). Germline CDR1 and CDR2: SGHTS and YDEGEE. Trimming removed 1 base from V and 6 bases from J, with 22 bases in between. The CDR3 spans 18 residues. In DNA form, the CDR3 reads TGTGCCAGCAGCTTGAAGGGGGATTGGGTGGACCCGGATGAAAAACTGTTTTTT. Translated: CASSLKGDWVDPDEKLFF. The full variable domain, completed using reference TRBV5-8 and TRBJ1-4, is EAGVTQSPTHLIKTRGQQATLRCSPISGHTSVYWYQQALGLGLQFLLWYDEGEERNRGNFPPRFSGRQFPNYSSELNVNALELEDSALYLCASSLKGDWVDPDEKLFFGSGTQLSVL.

This clone was detected only once. This chain connects TRBV6-1 to TRBJ1-1; 7 nucleotides align to TRBD1. CDR3 length equals 18 residues. Germline CDR1 MNHNS, CDR2 SASEGT. J was trimmed by 0 bases and V by 3 bases; bases with no gene match: 13. The CDR3 DNA reads as TGTGCCAGCAGTGACACACCGGGACAGAGGCACATGAACACTGAAGCTTTCTTT. It translates to CASSDTPGQRHMNTEAFF.

The chain recombines TRBV9 with TRBJ2-1; no clear D gene. The V end lost 0 bases, the J end lost 10 bases, and 11 bases lay between the germline ends. The CDR3 runs to 13 residues. CDR1 and CDR2 (germline): SGDLS, YYNGEE. This CDR3 reads CASSVGAAREQFF. DNA of the CDR3: TGTGCCAGCAGCGTAGGGGCAGCCAGGGAGCAGTTCTTC.

J is TRBJ2-1 and V is TRBV9, with 10 bases identical to TRBD2. Germline assignment: CDR1 SGDLS and CDR2 YYNGEE. The V segment lost 4 bases and the J segment 4 bases; nucleotides outside the gene matches: 5. The CDR3 runs 15 residues. The CDR3 sequence: CASSPKRGGYNEQFF. The CDR3 nucleotides read TGTGCCAGCAGCCCAAAGCGGGGGGGTTACAATGAGCAGTTCTTC.

The chain combines TRBV5-5 with TRBJ1-3; weak D call: TRBD1 (5 bases). Germline V gene sequence: CDR1 SGHKS, CDR2 YYEKEE (reference sequence). The V end was cut by 4 bases, the J end by 8 bases, with 16 bases between. The CDR3 has 14 amino acids. The chain's CDR3 is CASSPGARGDTIYF. The DNA for the CDR3 is TGTGCCAGCAGCCCCGGGGCCCGGGGGGACACCATATATTTT.

CDR3 bases: TGCGCCAGCAGCAAGGGACAGGCTAGTACCGGGGAGCTGTTTTTT. It codes for CASSKGQASTGELFF. V is TRBV5-1 and J is TRBJ2-2; 8 positions match TRBD1. The CDR3 consists of 15 residues. The V gene's germline CDR1 is SGHRS and CDR2 YFSETQ. Unmatched junction bases numbered 7, after V lost 4 bases and J lost 5 bases.

This chain links TRBV9 with TRBJ2-1, with 8 bases aligning to TRBD2. The CDR3 has 16 residues. V shed 1 base and J 3 bases; nucleotides not matched to a gene: 6. CDR1 and CDR2 (germline): SGDLS, YYNGEE. The CDR3, as DNA: TGTGCCAGCAGCGTAAGTGCTAGCGGGTACTACAATGAGCAGTTCTTC. It codes for CASSVSASGYYNEQFF.

This rearrangement joins TRBV5-4 to TRBJ2-5, with TRBD1 matching 7 bases. With 4 bases clipped from V and 3 bases from J, the junction kept 6 bases outside the gene matches. Germline CDR1 reads SGHNT; CDR2 reads YYREEE (reference sequence). This CDR3 region has 14 residues. This CDR3 is CASSLPGQKETQYF. The CDR3 bases are TGTGCCAGCAGCCTCCCGGGACAGAAAGAGACCCAGTACTTC. Supplemented by reference TRBV5-4 and TRBJ2-5, the full variable domain reads ETGVTQSPTHLIKTRGQQVTLRCSSQSGHNTVSWYQQALGQGPQFIFQYYREEENGRGNFPPRFSGLQFPNYSSELNVNALELDDSALYLCASSLPGQKETQYFGPGTRLLVL.

This chain joins TRBV29-1 and TRBJ1-2; 8 bases are a match to TRBD1. There are 12 residues in the CDR3. The V and J ends lost 5 bases and 4 bases, in that order; junction bases with no gene match: 3. Germline V gene lookup returns CDR1 SQVTM and CDR2 ANQGSEA. The chain's CDR3 is CSVRGTGYGYTF. CDR3 DNA sequence: TGCAGCGTTAGGGGGACAGGCTATGGCTACACCTTC.

This clone appeared a few times. The genes are TRBV27 and TRBJ1-6; 7 bases line up with TRBD1. V lost 4 bases, J lost 5 bases, and 8 bases stayed unmatched. CDR1 MNHEY and CDR2 SMNVEV come from the germline V gene (reference sequence). The CDR3 consists of 16 residues. CDR3 in amino acids: CASSSAQGVNNSPLHF. CDR3 bases: TGTGCCAGCAGTTCCGCCCAGGGGGTCAATAATTCACCCCTCCACTTT.

This chain connects TRBV5-1 to TRBJ1-2, with TRBD1 matching 12 bases. CDR3 length: 19 amino acids. The trim removed 2 bases at V and 6 bases at J, leaving 17 bases unmatched. Germline assignment: CDR1 SGHRS and CDR2 YFSETQ. The CDR3 spells CASSFRPGQGAGELDGYTF. The DNA for the CDR3 is TGCGCCAGCAGCTTTCGTCCGGGACAGGGGGCTGGGGAATTGGATGGCTACACCTTC.

The rearrangement joins TRBV6-6 to TRBJ1-2; D is unresolved. This CDR3 is built from 15 residues. The germline V gene encodes CDR1 MNHNY and CDR2 SVGAGI (reference sequence). V was clipped by 6 bases and J by 0 bases, with 14 bases between them. The CDR3 DNA follows: TGTGCCAGCAGACCAATACAGATCCCTAACTATGGCTACACCTTC. Its translation is CASRPIQIPNYGYTF.

The chain combines TRBV6-1 with TRBJ2-1, with a tentative D call TRBD2 (6 bases). Germline CDR1 MNHNS, CDR2 SASEGT. This CDR3 spans 11 amino acids. Trimming cost V 8 bases and J 10 bases, with 12 bases left between them. Here the CDR3 DNA reads TGTGCCAGCGGAGGGAGGTGCGAGCAGTTCTTC. Translated: CASGGRCEQFF.

CDR3 amino acids: CATSRGRVTGQPRDGDTGELFF. The CDR3 nucleotides are TGTGCCACCAGCAGGGGTAGGGTGACGGGACAGCCAAGAGATGGGGACACCGGGGAGCTGTTTTTT. The V call is TRBV15, the J call TRBJ2-2; 7 positions match TRBD1. This CDR3 spans 22 amino acids. Germline assignment: CDR1 LNHNV and CDR2 YYDKDF (reference sequence). V shed 3 bases, J shed 3 bases, and the junction held 25 bases outside the gene matches.

The chain carries TRBV7-4 and TRBJ1-1; the D is unclear. The germline V and J ends were trimmed by 5 bases and 0 bases, with 19 bases remaining between them. CDR3 size: 17 residues. Germline CDR1 is SGHVT and CDR2 is SQSDAQ. The CDR3 DNA reads as TGTGCCAGCAGCGACCCAACCGGAGGGATATTGAACACTGAAGCTTTCTTT. Its protein product is CASSDPTGGILNTEAFF. The variable domain in full, completed from reference TRBV7-4 and TRBJ1-1, reads GAGVSQSPRYKVAKRGRDVALRCDSISGHVTLYWYRQTLGQGSEVLTYSQSDAQRDKSGRPSGRFSAERPERSVSTLKIQRTEQGDSAVYLCASSDPTGGILNTEAFFGQGTRLTVV.

This chain joins TRBV5-1 and TRBJ2-1, with 8 bases identical to TRBD1. Germline V gene lookup returns CDR1 SGHRS and CDR2 YFSETQ. The J segment lost 7 bases and the V segment lost 2 bases, leaving 8 bases of the junction unmatched. This CDR3 region has 15 residues. CDR3 sequence: CASSFWTGSKNEQFF. CDR3 nucleotides: TGCGCCAGCAGCTTTTGGACAGGGTCGAAGAATGAGCAGTTCTTC.